Below are 22 T cell receptor beta chains sequenced from a single sample in a study of response to subunit inactivated influenza vaccine. MiXCR was run by TCRdb on the RT-PCR reads, yielding one entry per CDR3 protein. The repertoire consists of about 780,000 distinct CDR3 sequences, with under 20% occurring once and the leading ten covering 11%. The source was PBMCs from blood, collected 5 to 6 days after vaccination. All receptors derive from a man aged 45-60 years who received an inactivated influenza vaccine.

In this sample, this clonotype turned up a few times. The rearrangement uses TRBV20-1 and TRBJ2-4, with 8 positions matching TRBD1. V was clipped by 1 base and J by 4 bases; unmatched bases: 3. Germline V CDR1 and CDR2: DFQATT, SNEGSKA (reference sequence). The CDR3 is 14 residues long. The CDR3 loop is CSARVDRGKNIQYF. Here the CDR3 DNA reads TGCAGTGCTAGAGTAGACAGGGGAAAAAACATTCAGTACTTC.

This clonotype was detected a few times. The chain carries TRBV30 and TRBJ1-2, with D unclear. CDR1 GTSNPN and CDR2 SVGIG come from the germline V gene (reference sequence). This CDR3 is 14 amino acids long. V dropped 0 bases and J dropped 0 bases, with 8 bases sitting between them. The CDR3 coding sequence is TGTGCCTGGAGTGTGGGCAGGACTAACTATGGCTACACCTTC. As protein: CAWSVGRTNYGYTF.

This chain connects TRBV4-2 to TRBJ1-1; 11 bases fit TRBD1. CDR1 LGHNA and CDR2 YNFKEQ come from the germline V gene. The CDR3 extends over 18 amino acids. Trimming took 0 bases from V and 2 from J; bases not matched to a gene: 8. CDR3 sequence: CASSQESGTGGTNTEAFF. The CDR3 nucleotides are TGTGCCAGCAGCCAAGAATCAGGGACAGGGGGGACTAACACTGAAGCTTTCTTT.

The V and J genes are TRBV6-2 or TRBV6-3 and TRBJ2-1; D is ambiguous. V dropped 5 bases and J dropped 8 bases, with 19 bases sitting between them. CDR1 is MNHEY, CDR2 SVGEGT, per germline. This CDR3 region has 15 residues. CDR3 nucleotide sequence: TGTGCCAGCAGTCGTCTACCTAGAGGTGTCGATGAGCAGTTCTTC. Translated: CASSRLPRGVDEQFF.

The table lists this clonotype with a few counts. The chain combines TRBV28 with TRBJ2-7; D possibly corresponds to TRBD1 (6 bases). V was clipped by 6 bases and J by 3 bases, with 15 bases between them. From germline, CDR1 is MDHEN and CDR2 SYDVKM. The CDR3 loop spans 14 amino acids. The CDR3 DNA reads TGTGCCAGCAGGATGCGACAGGACAGCTACGAGCAGTACTTC. Translating gives CASRMRQDSYEQYF.

This clonotype was found a few times. The chain carries TRBV20-1 and TRBJ2-3; 7 nucleotides line up with TRBD1. The CDR3 contains 14 residues. Germline-derived CDR1 and CDR2 are DFQATT and SNEGSKA (reference sequence). The trim removed 4 bases at V and 2 bases at J, leaving 6 bases unmatched. The CDR3 sequence is CSAKGQVYTDTQYF. DNA for the CDR3: TGCAGTGCTAAAGGACAGGTCTACACAGATACGCAGTATTTT.

This clonotype came up a few times. The V and J genes are TRBV7-9 and TRBJ2-7, with 10 bases identical to TRBD2. The CDR3 covers 12 residues. Trimming removed 4 bases from V and 7 bases from J; junction bases left unmatched: 1. Looked up from germline, CDR1 is SEHNR and CDR2 is FQNEAQ (reference sequence). The CDR3 region is CASSSLAGEQYF. CDR3 coding DNA: TGTGCCAGCAGCTCACTAGCGGGGGAGCAGTACTTC.

This clonotype was detected a few times. The CDR3 bases are TGCAGTGCTAGAGTTTTCGAGACAGCCCACAATGAGCAGTTCTTC. Translation: CSARVFETAHNEQFF. This chain links TRBV20-1 with TRBJ2-1; D is perhaps TRBD1 (5 bases). Germline V gene sequence: CDR1 DFQATT, CDR2 SNEGSKA (reference sequence). The CDR3 sequence is 15 residues long. V was pared by 1 base and J by 5 bases, with 15 bases between.

There are a few counts of this clonotype. The chain joins TRBV10-3 to TRBJ2-7; TRBD1 agrees at 11 bases. With 4 bases clipped from V and 3 bases from J, the junction kept 2 bases outside the gene matches. The CDR3 has 14 amino acids. Germline-derived CDR1 and CDR2 are ENHRY and SYGVKD. The DNA of the CDR3 is TGTGCCATCAGTGGGGGACAGGGGGTCTACGAGCAGTACTTC. This translates into CAISGGQGVYEQYF.

This clonotype was seen a single time. J is TRBJ2-2 and V is TRBV24-1; TRBD1 aligns across 7 bases. The CDR3 is made up of 17 amino acids. Germline V lookup: CDR1 KGHDR, CDR2 SFDVKD. Trimming took 6 bases from V and 1 from J; bases not matched to a gene: 10. This CDR3 is CATSRTGLGVNTGELFF. In DNA, the CDR3 is TGTGCCACCAGTCGGACAGGCTTAGGGGTGAACACCGGGGAGCTGTTTTTT.

This chain uses TRBV20-1 with TRBJ2-5, with 7 bases lining up with TRBD2. Germline loops: CDR1 DFQATT, CDR2 SNEGSKA (reference sequence). The CDR3 consists of 15 residues. The junction had 7 bases not matched to a gene; V was cut back by 2 bases and J by 1 base. The chain's CDR3 is CSARSGGLTQETQYF. CDR3 nucleotides: TGCAGTGCTAGATCGGGGGGACTGACCCAAGAGACCCAGTACTTC.

The J gene is TRBJ2-5, the V gene TRBV7-2, with 7 bases matching TRBD1. The CDR3 contains 12 residues. CDR1 is SGHTA, CDR2 FQGNSA, per germline. The V segment lost 8 bases and the J segment 7 bases; nucleotides outside the gene matches: 7. CDR3 sequence reads: CASRQGRGTQYF. In DNA, the CDR3 is TGTGCCAGCCGACAGGGCAGGGGGACCCAGTACTTC.

Only a few counts were recorded for this clonotype. The gene calls are TRBV12-3 or TRBV12-4 and TRBJ2-7, with D perhaps given as TRBD1 or TRBD2 (5 bases each). V was trimmed by 8 bases and J by 0 bases, leaving 11 bases between them. The CDR3 consists of 13 residues. In DNA form, the CDR3 reads TGTGCCAGCTTGGGACGGAGCTCCTACGAGCAGTACTTC. This codes for CASLGRSSYEQYF.

The chain carries TRBV18 and TRBJ2-7; possibly TRBD1 for D (6 bases). V was cut by 4 bases and J by 2 bases, with 15 bases left in between. Germline V gene lookup returns CDR1 KGHSH and CDR2 LQKENI. The CDR3 runs 15 residues. The CDR3 DNA reads TGTGCCAGCTCACACGCACGGGACACCCCCTACGAGCAGTACTTC. Residues: CASSHARDTPYEQYF. Filled out from reference TRBV18 and TRBJ2-7, the complete variable domain reads NAGVMQNPRHLVRRRGQEARLRCSPMKGHSHVYWYRQLPEEGLKFMVYLQKENIIDESGMPKERFSAEFPKEGPSILRIQQVVRGDSAAYFCASSHARDTPYEQYFGPGTRLTVT.

This clonotype came up a few times. The chain links TRBV27 to TRBJ2-7, with TRBD1 matching 7 bases. With V trimmed by 4 bases and J by 4 bases, 7 bases remained unmatched. Germline CDR1 reads MNHEY; CDR2 reads SMNVEV (reference sequence). The CDR3 contains 14 residues. The CDR3 loop is CASSSGTEVYEQYF. The DNA of the CDR3 is TGTGCCAGCAGTTCCGGGACAGAGGTTTACGAGCAGTACTTC.

This clonotype occurred a few times. The genes are TRBV7-9 and TRBJ1-2; 7 nucleotides align to TRBD1. The germline V gene has CDR1 SEHNR and CDR2 FQNEAQ (reference sequence). The V and J ends lost 0 bases and 7 bases, in that order; junction bases with no gene match: 11. The CDR3 covers 16 residues. The DNA of the CDR3 is TGTGCCAGCAGCTTAGCCTTAGGGGGCAGGGCTGGTGGCTACACCTTC. Its protein product is CASSLALGGRAGGYTF.

This clonotype was detected many times. The CDR3 here is CAISGGHSGNTIYF. CDR3 DNA sequence: TGTGCCATCTCAGGGGGCCACTCTGGAAACACCATATATTTT. The chain has TRBV10-3 and TRBJ1-3, with 8 nucleotides matching TRBD1. CDR3 length: 14 amino acids. Trimming removed 8 bases from V and 0 bases from J; junction bases left unmatched: 3. The germline CDR1 and CDR2 sequences are ENHRY and SYGVKD.

The V gene is TRBV4-1, the J gene TRBJ2-2; D gene unclear. The V end lost 2 bases, the J end lost 0 bases, and 10 bases lay between the germline ends. The germline CDR1 and CDR2 sequences are MGHRA and YSYEKL. This CDR3 is 16 amino acids long. The CDR3 spells CASSQFRLANTGELFF. The CDR3 nucleotides are TGCGCCAGCAGCCAATTTCGTCTAGCGAACACCGGGGAGCTGTTTTTT.

This clonotype has just a few counts. This chain uses TRBV5-6 with TRBJ2-5; D perhaps matches TRBD1 (5 bases). Germline V gene lookup returns CDR1 SGHDT and CDR2 YYEEEE. V shed 4 bases and J shed 2 bases, with 12 bases lying between them. CDR3 length: 14 amino acids. The CDR3 sequence: CASSLRNRQETQYF. DNA for the CDR3: TGTGCCAGCAGCCTCCGGAACAGGCAAGAGACCCAGTACTTC.

The CDR3 DNA reads TGCGCCAGCAGCGTGCTAGGACAGGCGAAAGAGACCCAGTACTTC. This translates into CASSVLGQAKETQYF. The gene calls are TRBV5-1 and TRBJ2-5; 7 bases are shared with TRBD1. The CDR3 totals 15 residues. Trimming took 4 bases from V and 3 from J; bases not matched to a gene: 9. Looked up from germline, CDR1 is SGHRS and CDR2 is YFSETQ.

The rearrangement uses TRBV29-1 and TRBJ2-5; 8 bases line up with TRBD2. Trimming cost V 6 bases and J 5 bases; bases outside gene matches: 8. Germline assignment: CDR1 SQVTM and CDR2 ANQGSEA. This CDR3 is built from 13 residues. As DNA, the CDR3 is TGCAGCGTGGCCGGGACTAGACGGGAGACCCAGTACTTC. It encodes CSVAGTRRETQYF.

The V gene is TRBV20-1, the J gene TRBJ1-1; the D gene is possibly TRBD1 (6 bases). Looked up from germline, CDR1 is DFQATT and CDR2 is SNEGSKA (reference sequence). V lost 5 bases to trimming and J lost 1 base, with 17 bases between them. The length of the CDR3 is 15 residues. In DNA form, the CDR3 reads TGCAGTGCTCCTCTCCCGGGACATTGGAACACTGAAGCTTTCTTT. It is translated as CSAPLPGHWNTEAFF.